This T cell receptor beta chain originates from a study of T cells after yellow fever vaccination. About the research overall: Researchers used SMART-Seq v4 Ultra Low Input to prepare fractions that had low cell numbers.

5'RACE template switching added a universal primer site and UMIs to TCR cDNA. TCRdb fed the 5' RACE reads into MiXCR, producing one record per CDR3 protein. This sample yields about 630,000 distinct CDR3 sequences, of which around an eighth are seen a single time; about 15% belongs to the top ten. This clonotype was detected only a few times. Its antigen is not identified. General observations from the study: Abundant bulk-population clonotypes could contaminate the FACS-sorted repertoires.

The specimen was PBMCs, collected on the day of the yellow fever booster vaccination. This sequence was found in a man aged 25 to 40 who received the YFV17D yellow fever vaccine.

CDR3 in DNA: TGTGCCAGCAGCGTCCTACAGGGGAACACTGAAGCTTTCTTT. Protein sequence: CASSVLQGNTEAFF. The chain joins TRBV7-2 to TRBJ1-1, with D perhaps TRBD1 (6 bases). V dropped 5 bases and J dropped 1 base, with 11 bases sitting between them. The CDR3 covers 14 residues. Germline values: CDR1 SGHTA, CDR2 FQGNSA.